The 5 T cell receptor beta chains listed next were all sequenced from one sample in a study of T and B cells in COVID-19 patients. Multiplex PCR with BIOMED2 TRB-A/B primer pools amplified TRB rearrangements. TCRdb re-analysed the multiplex PCR reads in MiXCR, keeping a single row per CDR3 protein. This sample yields 15,000 or so distinct CDR3 sequences, of which 25% to 30% are seen a single time; around 4.3% belongs to the top ten. TRB was amplified from roughly 250-500 ng of blood genomic DNA. Sample: blood. These receptors were taken from a human donor who had recovered from COVID-19.

In this sample, this clonotype is medium-sized (0.01 to 0.1%). CDR3 bases: TGCAGCGTTGAAGGGACCCTCTCCTACAATGAGCAGTTCTTC. This sequence encodes CSVEGTLSYNEQFF. This chain joins TRBV29-1 and TRBJ2-1, with D unresolved. Trimming removed 1 base from V and 0 bases from J, with 7 bases in between. Germline CDR1 reads SQVTM; CDR2 reads ANQGSEA. This CDR3 is built from 14 residues.

Within the sample, this clonotype is medium-sized. The J gene is TRBJ2-5, the V gene TRBV6-6; D possibly corresponds to TRBD2 (5 bases). The V and J ends lost 6 bases and 5 bases respectively, with 13 bases between them. The CDR3 is 13 residues long. CDR1 and CDR2 (germline): MNHNY, SVGAGI (reference sequence). CDR3 DNA: TGTGCCAGCAGGTATTCGCGCGGGGAGACCCAGTACTTC. Translated: CASRYSRGETQYF.

This clonotype was detected a few times. The chain joins TRBV6-4 to TRBJ2-7; D unclear. The germline V gene has CDR1 MRHNA and CDR2 SNTAGT. V lost 3 bases and J lost 7, with 7 bases in between. The CDR3 runs to 11 residues. CDR3 region: CASSEYGEQYF. CDR3 bases: TGTGCCAGCAGTGAGTATGGGGAGCAGTACTTC.

The sample holds many counts of this clonotype. The V gene is TRBV12-3 or TRBV12-4, the J gene TRBJ2-2, with D unclear. This CDR3 comprises 13 residues. V gave up 3 bases and J gave up 5 bases, with 7 bases separating them. CDR3 nucleotides: TGTGCCAGCAGTTTCCGAGGTACCGGGGAGCTGTTTTTT. Translation gives CASSFRGTGELFF.

The gene calls are TRBV6-6 and TRBJ1-2; no definite D call. This CDR3 is built from 16 residues. V lost 5 bases, J lost 0 bases, and 16 bases lay in between. From germline, CDR1 is MNHNY and CDR2 SVGAGI (reference sequence). The CDR3 region is CASSTLDGRTNYGYTF. DNA of the CDR3: TGTGCCAGCAGTACCCTGGACGGACGGACTAACTATGGCTACACCTTC.